These 30 T cell receptor beta chains originate from one sample sequenced in a study of shared clonotypes between healthy human individuals. CD8 cells classed as naive were CD45RO-negative and positively selected for CCR7, excluding terminally differentiated effector memory CD45RA+ cells. Sequencing was performed with immunoSEQ multiplex PCR; in TCRdb, only in-frame clones are kept and a portion is missing. The table includes roughly 2,000,000 clones, just over 90% detected once. The sample was naive CD8+ T cells from PBMCs. The receptors derive from a man between 18 and 29 years old in good health. Some clones in this sample may be carry-over from other donors' samples.

V is TRBV4-2 and J is TRBJ1-5, with 7 bases matching TRBD1. The J segment lost 1 base and the V segment lost 3 bases, leaving 3 bases of the junction unmatched. This CDR3 spans 15 amino acids. CDR1 is LGHNA and CDR2 is YNFKEQ in the germline V gene. The CDR3 spells CASSQVTGSNQPQHF. The CDR3 nucleotides are TGTGCCAGCAGCCAGGTGACAGGGAGCAATCAGCCCCAGCATTTT.

V is TRBV6-6 and J is TRBJ2-7; maybe TRBD1 (6 bases). The V end was cut by 6 bases, the J end by 7 bases, with 16 bases between. Germline CDR1 and CDR2: MNHNY and SVGAGI (reference sequence). The CDR3 is made up of 13 amino acids. CDR3 loop: CASRKRDRQEQYF. The CDR3 DNA reads as TGTGCCAGCAGGAAACGTGACAGGCAAGAGCAGTACTTC.

The rearrangement uses TRBV19 and TRBJ2-4; D unclear. V was trimmed by 3 bases and J by 0 bases, leaving 9 bases between them. Germline loops: CDR1 LNHDA, CDR2 SQIVND (reference sequence). This CDR3 is 15 amino acids long. The CDR3 loop is CASSIGTLAKNIQYF. The CDR3 nucleotides read TGTGCCAGTAGTATTGGCACCCTAGCCAAAAACATTCAGTACTTC. Full variable domain (outside the CDR3, taken from reference TRBV19 and TRBJ2-4): DGGITQSPKYLFRKEGQNVTLSCEQNLNHDAMYWYRQDPGQGLRLIYYSQIVNDFQKGDIAEGYSVSREKKESFPLTVTSAQKNPTAFYLCASSIGTLAKNIQYFGAGTRLSVL.

This chain connects TRBV19 to TRBJ1-1; D remains unclear. Germline loops: CDR1 LNHDA, CDR2 SQIVND (reference sequence). The CDR3 spans 14 residues. Trimming cost V 4 bases and J 0 bases, with 9 bases left between them. Written as DNA, the CDR3 is TGTGCCAGTAGTACGACGTTCATGAACACTGAAGCTTTCTTT. Its protein is CASSTTFMNTEAFF.

CDR3 amino acids: CASSHDIDRAIYEQYF. In nucleotides, the CDR3 is TGTGCCAGCAGCCATGACATCGACAGGGCGATCTACGAGCAGTACTTC. The chain combines TRBV7-9 with TRBJ2-7; 7 bases are shared with TRBD1. V trimming: 5 bases; J trimming: 3 bases; junction bases outside the gene matches: 13. The germline V gene has CDR1 SEHNR and CDR2 FQNEAQ (reference sequence). The CDR3 contains 16 residues.

The chain employs TRBV7-9 and TRBJ2-7, with D possibly being TRBD2 (6 bases). Trimming took off 3 bases at V and 2 bases at J, with 14 bases between the two ends. Germline CDR1 reads SEHNR; CDR2 reads FQNEAQ (reference sequence). This CDR3 has 15 amino acids. CDR3 bases: TGTGCCAGCAGCTTTCCGGGACTTTACACCTACGAGCAGTACTTC. Protein: CASSFPGLYTYEQYF.

The chain uses TRBV27 and TRBJ2-6; TRBD2 might be the D (5 bases). The CDR3 consists of 17 residues. The ends were cut back, 6 bases at V and 0 bases at J, with 15 bases in the middle. The germline V gene has CDR1 MNHEY and CDR2 SMNVEV (reference sequence). CDR3 sequence (DNA): TGTGCCAGCAGCGAAAGACTACTGGTCTCTGGGGCCAACGTCCTGACTTTC. As protein: CASSERLLVSGANVLTF.

J is TRBJ1-1 and V is TRBV4-1, with a tentative D call TRBD1 (5 bases). The CDR3 length is 15 residues. V lost 0 bases and J lost 4, with 12 bases in between. CDR1 and CDR2 (germline): MGHRA, YSYEKL. The chain's CDR3 is CASSQDKGRGTEAFF. The CDR3 DNA reads as TGCGCCAGCAGCCAAGATAAGGGGAGAGGCACTGAAGCTTTCTTT.

This chain links TRBV5-1 with TRBJ1-1; D remains ambiguous. The CDR3 extends over 15 amino acids. Germline V CDR1 and CDR2: SGHRS, YFSETQ. Deletions cut 0 bases from V and 5 bases from J, with 14 bases between. Written as DNA, the CDR3 is TGCGCCAGCAGCTTGGGGAGTATGGGGAGGACTGAAGCTTTCTTT. Translation: CASSLGSMGRTEAFF.

Regarding this clone: One end of the junction fails to match germline, which may point to a read error. The chain recombines TRBV30 with TRBJ1-4, with no clear D. The length of the CDR3 is 12 residues. Germline-derived CDR1 and CDR2 are GTSNPN and SVGIG (reference sequence). CDR3 DNA sequence: TGCGCCTGGAGTGTCGCTAATGAAAAACTGTTTTTT. This gives the protein CAWSVANEKLFF. The variable domain in full, with the rest retrieved from reference TRBV30 and TRBJ1-4, is SQTIHQWPATLVQPVGSPLSLECTVEGTSNPNLYWYRQAAGRGLQLLFYSVGIGQISSEVPQNLSASRPQDRQFILSSKKLLLSDSGFYLCAWSVANEKLFFGSGTQLSVL.

The gene calls are TRBV5-1 and TRBJ1-1; the D gene is possibly TRBD1 (6 bases). The CDR3 length is 14 residues. Germline V gene sequence: CDR1 SGHRS, CDR2 YFSETQ. Trimming took 1 base from V and 4 from J, leaving 11 bases between them. The CDR3 reads CASSLLGAGTEAFF. CDR3 in DNA: TGCGCCAGCAGCTTGTTGGGGGCCGGCACTGAAGCTTTCTTT.

This rearrangement joins TRBV5-1 to TRBJ2-6; tentative D call: TRBD1 (6 bases). V lost 3 bases, J lost 3 bases, and 13 bases lay in between. The length of the CDR3 is 16 residues. The germline CDR1 and CDR2 sequences are SGHRS and YFSETQ. The CDR3: CASSSKQGFGANVLTF. CDR3 bases: TGCGCCAGCAGCTCCAAACAGGGCTTTGGGGCCAACGTCCTGACTTTC.

The CDR3 DNA reads TGTGCCAGCAGTTACTCCGGCAAGGACAATGAGCAGTTCTTC. As protein: CASSYSGKDNEQFF. The gene calls are TRBV6-5 and TRBJ2-1; D unresolved. Trimming stripped 0 bases from V and 5 bases from J, with 8 bases between. The CDR3 has 14 residues. Germline lookup yields CDR1 MNHEY and CDR2 SVGAGI.

The chain is built from TRBV27 and TRBJ2-7; no firm D call. The V and J ends lost 4 bases and 9 bases respectively, with 16 bases between them. This CDR3 has 13 residues. In germline, CDR1 is MNHEY, CDR2 SMNVEV (reference sequence). The CDR3 is CASSSGTRVAQYF. The CDR3 nucleotides read TGTGCCAGCAGTTCCGGCACGCGAGTGGCGCAGTACTTC.

The chain is built from TRBV11-1 and TRBJ2-7; no firm D call. Germline values: CDR1 SGHAT, CDR2 FQDESV (reference sequence). The V end lost 1 base, the J end lost 3 bases, and 7 bases lay between the germline ends. The CDR3 is 13 residues long. Here the CDR3 reads CASSLGRNYEQYF. CDR3 nucleotide sequence: TGTGCCAGCAGCTTAGGTCGCAACTACGAGCAGTACTTC.

As concerns this clone: This CDR3 is also generated by other DNA sequences in the sample. The chain has TRBV12-5 and TRBJ1-1; D is perhaps TRBD1 (5 bases). V gave up 5 bases and J gave up 1 base, with 5 bases separating them. This CDR3 region has 12 residues. CDR1 is LGHNT and CDR2 is FRNRAP in the germline V gene. This CDR3 is CASGRGNTEAFF. The CDR3 region has the DNA TGTGCTAGTGGTAGGGGGAACACTGAAGCTTTCTTT.

This chain links TRBV27 with TRBJ1-2, with D unresolved. CDR3 length: 14 amino acids. Germline CDR1 reads MNHEY; CDR2 reads SMNVEV (reference sequence). Trimming shortened V by 5 bases and J by 4 bases, and 14 bases separated the two germline ends. DNA of the CDR3: TGTGCCAGCAGTCCCACTGCAGGTACCTATGGCTACACCTTC. This gives the protein CASSPTAGTYGYTF.

The V gene is TRBV7-2, the J gene TRBJ1-5; 8 bases line up with TRBD1. Losses at the gene ends were 5 bases for V and 7 bases for J; bases not matched to a gene: 4. The CDR3 consists of 13 residues. Germline-derived CDR1 and CDR2 are SGHTA and FQGNSA. CDR3: CASSPDRGQPQHF. CDR3 sequence (DNA): TGTGCCAGCAGCCCAGACAGGGGACAGCCCCAGCATTTT.

The V gene is TRBV18, the J gene TRBJ2-5, with 8 nucleotides matching TRBD1. With 6 bases clipped from V and 2 bases from J, the junction kept 8 bases outside the gene matches. Germline V gene sequence: CDR1 KGHSH, CDR2 LQKENI. The CDR3 runs to 15 residues. DNA of the CDR3: TGTGCCAGCTCTCAGGACAGGGCGGGTCAAGAGACCCAGTACTTC. Translating gives CASSQDRAGQETQYF.

This rearrangement joins TRBV15 to TRBJ2-1; D possibly matches TRBD1 or TRBD2 (5 bases each). This CDR3 comprises 17 residues. Germline V gives CDR1 LNHNV, CDR2 YYDKDF (reference sequence). The germline V and J ends were trimmed by 0 bases and 3 bases, with 15 bases remaining between them. The CDR3 region is CATSRDWGRGDYNEQFF. CDR3 DNA sequence: TGTGCCACCAGCAGAGATTGGGGAAGGGGAGACTACAATGAGCAGTTCTTC. The entire variable domain, with the rest obtained from reference TRBV15 and TRBJ2-1, is as follows: DAMVIQNPRYQVTQFGKPVTLSCSQTLNHNVMYWYQQKSSQAPKLLFHYYDKDFNNEADTPDNFQSRRPNTSFCFLDIRSPGLGDTAMYLCATSRDWGRGDYNEQFFGPGTRLTVL.

The chain uses TRBV2 and TRBJ2-7, with a weak D call TRBD2 (5 bases). The V end was cut by 3 bases, the J end by 4 bases, with 16 bases between. From germline, CDR1 is SNHLY and CDR2 FYNNEI. This CDR3 contains 15 residues. CDR3 protein: CASSDTVRGIYEQYF. Here the CDR3 DNA reads TGTGCCAGCAGTGATACTGTCAGAGGGATTTACGAGCAGTACTTC.

V is TRBV13 and J is TRBJ1-3; no clear D. Germline V lookup: CDR1 PRHDT, CDR2 FYEKMQ (reference sequence). This CDR3 has 12 amino acids. The germline V and J ends were trimmed by 9 bases and 6 bases, with 12 bases remaining between them. CDR3 sequence (DNA): TGTGCCAGTTTACGAAGGGTAAACACCATATATTTT. Residues: CASLRRVNTIYF.

This clone was seen more than once but under ten times. The chain joins TRBV2 to TRBJ1-1, with a weak D call TRBD1 (5 bases). V was trimmed by 7 bases and J by 11 bases, leaving 11 bases between them. CDR1 is SNHLY, CDR2 FYNNEI, per germline. The CDR3 covers 10 residues. CDR3 nucleotide sequence: TGTGCCAGCATAGTGCAGGGCGCTTTCTTT. Translation gives CASIVQGAFF.

V usage is TRBV4-1 and J usage is TRBJ2-7; D not certain. With 1 base removed from V and 0 bases from J, the gap between germline ends came to 7 bases. The CDR3 runs to 14 residues. Germline V gene sequence: CDR1 MGHRA, CDR2 YSYEKL. This CDR3 reads CASSQGDISYEQYF. CDR3 bases: TGCGCCAGCAGCCAAGGCGACATCTCCTACGAGCAGTACTTC.

This chain uses TRBV11-2 with TRBJ2-5; weak D call: TRBD2 (5 bases). This CDR3 comprises 16 residues. The germline V gene encodes CDR1 SGHAT and CDR2 FQNNGV. V was clipped by 4 bases and J by 1 base, with 16 bases between them. The DNA of the CDR3 is TGTGCCAGCAGCTACGGGGTCGGGCAGGTCCAAGAGACCCAGTACTTC. This sequence encodes CASSYGVGQVQETQYF.

J is TRBJ1-1 and V is TRBV9, with D tentatively TRBD1 (5 bases). The V gene lost 4 bases and the J gene lost 3 bases, with 13 bases spanning the gap. From germline, CDR1 is SGDLS and CDR2 YYNGEE. This CDR3 comprises 14 residues. CDR3 amino acids: CASSSLTGHTEAFF. The CDR3 bases are TGTGCCAGCAGCTCGCTGACGGGGCACACTGAAGCTTTCTTT.

Details on this clone: Other DNA sequences in this sample translate to the same CDR3. The chain combines TRBV5-6 with TRBJ2-2; D gene ambiguous. The V end lost 3 bases, the J end lost 6 bases, and 3 bases lay between the germline ends. The CDR3 is 11 amino acids. Looked up from germline, CDR1 is SGHDT and CDR2 is YYEEEE. This chain's CDR3 is CASSSSGELFF. CDR3 in DNA: TGTGCCAGCAGCTCGTCCGGGGAGCTGTTTTTT. Supplemented by reference TRBV5-6 and TRBJ2-2, the full variable domain reads DAGVTQSPTHLIKTRGQQVTLRCSPKSGHDTVSWYQQALGQGPQFIFQYYEEEERQRGNFPDRFSGHQFPNYSSELNVNALLLGDSALYLCASSSSGELFFGEGSRLTVL.

V is TRBV19 and J is TRBJ2-3; 8 bases are a match to TRBD1. With 3 bases clipped from V and 3 bases from J, the junction kept 8 bases outside the gene matches. This CDR3 has 16 residues. CDR1 is LNHDA, CDR2 SQIVND, per germline (reference sequence). CDR3 nucleotide sequence: TGTGCCAGTAGTATCGACAGGGGTGGGTGGACAGATACGCAGTATTTT. Encoded protein: CASSIDRGGWTDTQYF.

The chain links TRBV5-6 to TRBJ2-1; TRBD2 aligns across 12 bases. V lost 2 bases, J lost 9 bases, and 12 bases stayed unmatched. The CDR3 loop spans 17 amino acids. Germline CDR1 and CDR2: SGHDT and YYEEEE. CDR3 region: CASSLWTSGTPYAEQFF. In DNA, the CDR3 is TGTGCCAGCAGCTTATGGACTAGCGGGACTCCCTACGCTGAGCAGTTCTTC.

The chain couples TRBV2 to TRBJ2-7, with D unclear. V was clipped by 2 bases and J by 3 bases, with 5 bases between them. Looked up from germline, CDR1 is SNHLY and CDR2 is FYNNEI. The CDR3 is 12 residues long. This CDR3 is CASSENGYEQYF. CDR3 DNA: TGTGCCAGCAGTGAAAATGGCTACGAGCAGTACTTC.